The 21 T cell receptor beta chains reported below all come from one sample, sequenced in a study of chemoradiotherapy in HPV16-positive cancers. Using immunoSEQ multiplex PCR, the repertoire was profiled, and TCRdb retains in-frame clones only, with some absent. This sample has some 12,000 clones, with roughly 80% found just once. This sample was gathered from a patient who underwent chemoradiotherapy. Every receptor here comes from a human donor with HPV-associated anogenital cancer.

The V gene is TRBV6-1, the J gene TRBJ1-5; perhaps TRBD1 as D (6 bases). V was pared by 0 bases and J by 11 bases, with 11 bases between. From germline, CDR1 is MNHNS and CDR2 SASEGT. CDR3 length: 13 residues. CDR3 nucleotides: TGTGCCAGCAGTGAAGCGCAGGGGTCGGCCCAGCATTTT. Protein sequence: CASSEAQGSAQHF.

The chain has TRBV30 and TRBJ1-5; possibly TRBD1 for D (5 bases). Germline CDR1 GTSNPN, CDR2 SVGIG (reference sequence). This CDR3 is built from 16 residues. The germline V and J ends were trimmed by 0 bases and 2 bases, with 14 bases remaining between them. The DNA of the CDR3 is TGTGCCTGGAGTGTACCCAGAAAAGGGGGCAATCAGCCCCAGCATTTT. This encodes CAWSVPRKGGNQPQHF.

This chain links TRBV5-1 with TRBJ2-6; TRBD1 might be the D (5 bases). Germline V gives CDR1 SGHRS, CDR2 YFSETQ. The V gene lost 1 base and the J gene lost 0 bases, with 11 bases spanning the gap. This CDR3 is built from 17 residues. As DNA, the CDR3 is TGCGCCAGCAGCTTGAACCCAGGGTTCTCTGGGGCCAACGTCCTGACTTTC. This gives the protein CASSLNPGFSGANVLTF.

The chain carries TRBV21-1 and TRBJ2-1; TRBD1 reflects the table's D call only, with no check against the DNA. TRBV21-1 is flagged as a pseudogene. The CDR3 runs 15 residues. CDR3 residues: CASSLPWGADNEQFF. DNA for the CDR3: TGTGCCAGCAGCCTCCCTTGGGGCGCCGACAATGAGCAGTTCTTC.

This chain uses TRBV30 with TRBJ2-1, with TRBD1 as a possible D gene (6 bases). The CDR3 runs 16 residues. The V gene lost 0 bases and the J gene lost 5 bases, with 17 bases spanning the gap. From germline, CDR1 is GTSNPN and CDR2 SVGIG (reference sequence). The CDR3 nucleotides read TGTGCCTGGAGTGTAATAAGAAGGGGGTCGAACAATGAGCAGTTCTTC. Its protein product is CAWSVIRRGSNNEQFF.

The chain is built from TRBV29-1 and TRBJ2-2; TRBD1 aligns across 7 bases. V lost 6 bases and J lost 3; bases outside the gene matches: 4. CDR3 length: 13 amino acids. CDR1 SQVTM and CDR2 ANQGSEA come from the germline V gene. CDR3: CSVGDRHTGELFF. The DNA of the CDR3 is TGCAGCGTCGGGGACAGACACACCGGGGAGCTGTTTTTT.

The chain links TRBV9 to TRBJ1-6, with D unclear. Trimming removed 3 bases from V and 10 bases from J, with 23 bases in between. The CDR3 loop spans 17 amino acids. Germline-derived CDR1 and CDR2 are SGDLS and YYNGEE. The DNA of the CDR3 is TGTGCCAGCAGCGGAGACTTCCTAGGTGGCAAGGGATCACCCCTCCACTTT. It codes for CASSGDFLGGKGSPLHF. Looking up the rest from reference TRBV9 and TRBJ1-6 gives the full variable domain: DSGVTQTPKHLITATGQRVTLRCSPRSGDLSVYWYQQSLDQGLQFLIQYYNGEERAKGNILERFSAQQFPDLHSELNLSSLELGDSALYFCASSGDFLGGKGSPLHFGNGTRLTVT.

The genes are TRBV4-1 and TRBJ1-1; no definite D call. The CDR3 loop spans 13 amino acids. The V end lost 4 bases, the J end lost 5 bases, and 11 bases lay between the germline ends. The germline gives CDR1 MGHRA, CDR2 YSYEKL. CDR3 sequence reads: CASSLPGGTEAFF. The CDR3, as DNA: TGCGCCAGCAGCCTCCCAGGCGGGACTGAAGCTTTCTTT.

This rearrangement joins TRBV6-1 to TRBJ1-1, with D uncertain. The V and J ends lost 8 bases and 6 bases respectively, with 10 bases between them. The germline CDR1 and CDR2 sequences are MNHNS and SASEGT. This CDR3 is 11 amino acids long. The CDR3 region is CASLERSEAFF. CDR3 coding DNA: TGTGCCAGCCTCGAAAGGTCTGAAGCTTTCTTT.

This clone ranks as medium-sized. The V gene is TRBV28, the J gene TRBJ1-2, with a tentative D call TRBD1 (6 bases). The V and J ends lost 6 bases and 8 bases respectively, with 16 bases between them. The germline CDR1 and CDR2 sequences are MDHEN and SYDVKM. The length of the CDR3 is 13 residues. CDR3 DNA sequence: TGTGCCAGCAGGACGGACAGCCTAAGAGGCTACACCTTC. This encodes CASRTDSLRGYTF.

The chain links TRBV7-9 to TRBJ2-3, with D perhaps TRBD2 (6 bases). The CDR3 loop spans 14 amino acids. V was pared by 4 bases and J by 4 bases, with 12 bases between. CDR1 and CDR2 (germline): SEHNR, FQNEAQ (reference sequence). The DNA of the CDR3 is TGTGCCAGCAGCTACGGACTAAAACCAGATACGCAGTATTTT. Translation: CASSYGLKPDTQYF. The full variable domain, its missing parts supplied by reference TRBV7-9 and TRBJ2-3, is DTGVSQNPRHKITKRGQNVTFRCDPISEHNRLYWYRQTLGQGPEFLTYFQNEAQLEKSRLLSDRFSAERPKGSFSTLEIQRTEQGDSAMYLCASSYGLKPDTQYFGPGTRLTVL.

The V and J genes are TRBV6-6 and TRBJ2-2; D is unresolved. Trimming removed 6 bases at V and 4 bases at J, with 9 bases between. The CDR3 is 13 amino acids. Germline values: CDR1 MNHNY, CDR2 SVGAGI (reference sequence). The CDR3: CASSGQGTGELFF. The CDR3 nucleotides are TGTGCCAGCAGCGGCCAAGGCACCGGGGAGCTGTTTTTT.

This clone was detected only a few times. The J gene is TRBJ1-5, the V gene TRBV27; D call uncertain. The CDR3 contains 14 residues. Trimming took 1 base from V and 0 from J, leaving 4 bases between them. Germline loops: CDR1 MNHEY, CDR2 SMNVEV (reference sequence). The CDR3 reads CASSLYNSNQPQHF. For the CDR3, the DNA is TGTGCCAGCAGTTTATATAATAGCAATCAGCCCCAGCATTTT.

The chain is built from TRBV5-1 and TRBJ2-3, with D unclear. The germline gives CDR1 SGHRS, CDR2 YFSETQ. This CDR3 spans 13 amino acids. The V end lost 6 bases, the J end lost 3 bases, and 11 bases lay between the germline ends. CDR3 DNA: TGCGCCAGCACTTCGGTGATGACAGATACGCAGTATTTT. As protein: CASTSVMTDTQYF.

The gene calls are TRBV10-3 and TRBJ1-2; D remains ambiguous. Trimming shortened V by 3 bases and J by 5 bases, and 16 bases separated the two germline ends. CDR3 length: 15 amino acids. In germline, CDR1 is ENHRY, CDR2 SYGVKD. The CDR3 protein is CAISEGYDPDYGYTF. DNA of the CDR3: TGTGCCATCAGTGAAGGTTACGATCCTGATTATGGCTACACCTTC.

There are a few counts of this clone. The V call is TRBV7-9, the J call TRBJ1-2; D is perhaps TRBD1 (5 bases). Trimming left V 0 bases short and J 5 bases short, with 7 bases between. CDR1 is SEHNR and CDR2 is FQNEAQ in the germline V gene (reference sequence). This CDR3 has 13 amino acids. The CDR3 DNA reads as TGTGCCAGCAGCTTAGCTGGGGGGTATGGCTACACCTTC. Protein sequence: CASSLAGGYGYTF. Full variable domain (missing parts from reference TRBV7-9 and TRBJ1-2): DTGVSQNPRHKITKRGQNVTFRCDPISEHNRLYWYRQTLGQGPEFLTYFQNEAQLEKSRLLSDRFSAERPKGSFSTLEIQRTEQGDSAMYLCASSLAGGYGYTFGSGTRLTVV.

V gene TRBV4-2 combines with J gene TRBJ2-5; D perhaps matches TRBD1 (5 bases). Trimming left V 1 base short and J 4 bases short, with 7 bases between. The germline V gene has CDR1 LGHNA and CDR2 YNFKEQ. CDR3 length equals 13 residues. CDR3 DNA sequence: TGTGCCAGCAGCCAAGTTCAGGGAGAGACCCAGTACTTC. It yields the protein CASSQVQGETQYF.

This sequence joins TRBV5-5 and TRBJ1-2, with D tentatively TRBD1 (5 bases). V was shortened by 7 bases and J by 4 bases, with 14 bases between the two germline ends. The germline V gene encodes CDR1 SGHKS and CDR2 YYEKEE (reference sequence). The CDR3 sequence is 13 residues long. CDR3 residues: CASDIGATYGYTF. The CDR3 DNA sequence: TGTGCCAGCGACATTGGGGCTACCTATGGCTACACCTTC. Supplemented by reference TRBV5-5 and TRBJ1-2, the full variable domain reads DAGVTQSPTHLIKTRGQQVTLRCSPISGHKSVSWYQQVLGQGPQFIFQYYEKEERGRGNFPDRFSARQFPNYSSELNVNALLLGDSALYLCASDIGATYGYTFGSGTRLTVV.

The rearrangement links TRBV5-8 to TRBJ2-3; no clear D. The germline V gene has CDR1 SGHTS and CDR2 YDEGEE. V was trimmed by 6 bases and J by 0 bases, leaving 8 bases between them. This CDR3 spans 13 amino acids. CDR3 nucleotides: TGTGCCAGCAACGATATTAGCACAGATACGCAGTATTTT. Encoded protein: CASNDISTDTQYF.

This clone was seen a single time. The chain uses TRBV15 and TRBJ2-1; D is unclear. CDR1 and CDR2 from the germline V gene are LNHNV and YYDKDF (reference sequence). This CDR3 is 16 amino acids long. With 0 bases removed from V and 2 bases from J, the gap between germline ends came to 11 bases. The CDR3 bases are TGTGCCACCAGCAGAGATCGGGTAGCCGCCTACAATGAGCAGTTCTTC. As protein: CATSRDRVAAYNEQFF.

The CDR3 DNA reads TGTGCCAGCAGTGAATGGGCGGACAGGGGCTACAATGAGCAGTTCTTC. It codes for CASSEWADRGYNEQFF. The chain combines TRBV25-1 with TRBJ2-1; 9 positions agree with TRBD1. CDR1 MGHDK and CDR2 SYGVNS come from the germline V gene. Unmatched junction bases numbered 4, after V lost 1 base and J lost 3 bases. The CDR3 is 16 amino acids.